Following are 31 T cell receptor beta chains from one sample sequenced in a study of blood T cell repertoires in COVID-19. The protocol was immunoSEQ multiplex PCR, while the TCRdb copy is restricted to in-frame clones and leaves out a portion. The repertoire holds 150,000 or so clones, roughly three quarters seen once, with just under 5% in the top ten. Sequencing was done on a sample of peripheral blood. The receptors come from a woman in her sixties or seventies with COVID-19, enrolled during active disease.

The table lists this clone with a few counts. The V and J genes are TRBV7-9 and TRBJ2-4, with D tentatively TRBD1 (6 bases). CDR1 and CDR2 (germline): SEHNR, FQNEAQ (reference sequence). The V gene lost 1 base and the J gene lost 5 bases, with 12 bases spanning the gap. This CDR3 region has 15 residues. CDR3 sequence reads: CASSLGGGGQNIQYF. The CDR3 DNA reads TGTGCCAGCAGCTTAGGTGGGGGCGGCCAAAACATTCAGTACTTC. The whole variable domain, filled in from reference TRBV7-9 and TRBJ2-4, reads DTGVSQNPRHKITKRGQNVTFRCDPISEHNRLYWYRQTLGQGPEFLTYFQNEAQLEKSRLLSDRFSAERPKGSFSTLEIQRTEQGDSAMYLCASSLGGGGQNIQYFGAGTRLSVL.

As concerns this clone: Other DNA sequences from this sample encode an identical CDR3 as well. The chain links TRBV7-3 to TRBJ2-3; D gene unclear. There are 15 residues in the CDR3. V lost 0 bases to trimming and J lost 6 bases, with 13 bases between them. Germline V gene sequence: CDR1 SGHTA, CDR2 FQGTGA. The CDR3 region is CASSLTGVAPDTQYF. The DNA of the CDR3 is TGTGCCAGCAGCTTAACAGGAGTGGCCCCGGATACGCAGTATTTT.

This clone has a single count. The genes are TRBV9 and TRBJ1-2, with D possibly being TRBD1 (6 bases). The V end lost 4 bases, the J end lost 8 bases, and 21 bases lay between the germline ends. Per germline, CDR1 SGDLS and CDR2 YYNGEE. CDR3 size: 15 residues. This CDR3 is CASSTSPGAPWGYTF. Written as DNA, the CDR3 is TGTGCCAGCAGCACTTCCCCAGGGGCCCCTTGGGGCTACACCTTC.

This sequence joins TRBV19 and TRBJ1-5, with TRBD1 matching over 8 bases. Trimming took 5 bases from V and 9 from J; bases not matched to a gene: 15. The CDR3 sequence is 16 residues long. Per germline, CDR1 LNHDA and CDR2 SQIVND (reference sequence). CDR3 sequence: CASSDRGLRDSAPQHF. CDR3 DNA sequence: TGTGCCAGTAGTGACAGGGGACTGAGGGACTCGGCGCCCCAGCATTTT.

The rearrangement uses TRBV18 and TRBJ2-3; D gene uncertain. Deletions cut 2 bases from V and 5 bases from J, with 11 bases between. Looked up from germline, CDR1 is KGHSH and CDR2 is LQKENI. The CDR3 extends over 14 amino acids. CDR3 protein: CASSPGQQLDTQYF. The CDR3, as DNA: TGTGCCAGCTCACCAGGGCAGCAATTAGATACGCAGTATTTT.

The chain employs TRBV30 and TRBJ2-3; TRBD2 matches 14 bases. The CDR3 has 18 amino acids. Trimming cost V 5 bases and J 6 bases; bases outside gene matches: 16. Germline V gene lookup returns CDR1 GTSNPN and CDR2 SVGIG (reference sequence). The CDR3 is CAWRTSGGRWGFADTQYF. CDR3 coding DNA: TGTGCCTGGCGGACTAGCGGGGGGCGATGGGGTTTCGCCGATACGCAGTATTTT.

This chain links TRBV5-5 with TRBJ2-7, with 10 bases lining up with TRBD2. J lost 6 bases, V lost 4 bases, and 7 bases had no gene match. Germline-derived CDR1 and CDR2 are SGHKS and YYEKEE (reference sequence). The CDR3 has 14 residues. CDR3 sequence reads: CASSGGASGSEQYF. The CDR3 DNA sequence: TGTGCCAGCAGCGGGGGGGCTAGCGGGAGCGAGCAGTACTTC.

This chain links TRBV2 with TRBJ2-3; D possibly corresponds to TRBD1 (5 bases). The germline V gene encodes CDR1 SNHLY and CDR2 FYNNEI. The CDR3 contains 15 residues. V was shortened by 3 bases and J by 1 base, with 11 bases between the two germline ends. The CDR3 DNA reads TGTGCCAGCAGTGATTTAGGACAACGCACAGATACGCAGTATTTT. Protein product: CASSDLGQRTDTQYF.

The V gene is TRBV27, the J gene TRBJ1-6; D unclear. Germline V gene sequence: CDR1 MNHEY, CDR2 SMNVEV (reference sequence). CDR3 length: 12 residues. V was cut by 3 bases and J by 8 bases, with 5 bases left in between. CDR3 region: CASSFLDSPLHF. The CDR3 nucleotides read TGTGCCAGCAGTTTTCTCGATTCACCCCTCCACTTT.

The chain carries TRBV30 and TRBJ1-2; D not certain. CDR1 and CDR2 (germline): GTSNPN, SVGIG (reference sequence). This CDR3 has 12 residues. V was shortened by 3 bases and J by 8 bases, with 13 bases between the two germline ends. The CDR3 reads CAWREFGRGYTF. The CDR3 DNA reads TGTGCCTGGAGAGAGTTCGGTAGAGGCTACACCTTC.

Points on this clone: The same CDR3 is also encoded by other DNA sequences in this sample. V and J are TRBV5-1 and TRBJ2-7, with D possibly being TRBD2 (6 bases). This CDR3 is built from 17 residues. V was trimmed by 5 bases and J by 1 base, leaving 22 bases between them. Germline V gene lookup returns CDR1 SGHRS and CDR2 YFSETQ. This CDR3 reads CASRGDSRPQGSYEQYF. In DNA, the CDR3 is TGCGCCAGCAGGGGGGACTCCAGACCCCAAGGGTCCTACGAGCAGTACTTC.

The chain carries TRBV25-1 and TRBJ1-1; TRBD1 agrees at 8 bases. Germline CDR1 MGHDK, CDR2 SYGVNS. This CDR3 contains 16 residues. The V and J ends lost 5 bases and 7 bases, in that order; junction bases with no gene match: 15. The CDR3 loop is CASSPQGASVSGEAFF. CDR3 bases: TGTGCCAGCAGTCCGCAGGGGGCGTCGGTCAGTGGTGAAGCTTTCTTT.

Concerning this clone: Distinct nucleotide sequences in the sample also encode this CDR3. The gene calls are TRBV9 and TRBJ2-7; a weak D match, TRBD1 (5 bases). This CDR3 has 14 residues. Looked up from germline, CDR1 is SGDLS and CDR2 is YYNGEE. With 2 bases removed from V and 2 bases from J, the gap between germline ends came to 11 bases. CDR3 residues: CASSVGQGTYEQYF. The CDR3 DNA reads TGTGCCAGCAGCGTTGGGCAGGGTACCTACGAGCAGTACTTC.

The chain couples TRBV19 to TRBJ1-1, with TRBD1 as a possible D gene (5 bases). V lost 5 bases to trimming and J lost 0 bases, with 13 bases between them. CDR3 length: 15 residues. CDR1 is LNHDA, CDR2 SQIVND, per germline (reference sequence). CDR3 loop: CASSVPTGVNTEAFF. The CDR3 bases are TGTGCCAGTAGTGTACCCACGGGGGTGAACACTGAAGCTTTCTTT.

This clone was counted only a few times. The chain combines TRBV18 with TRBJ2-7, with 12 bases matching TRBD2. Germline V gives CDR1 KGHSH, CDR2 LQKENI. The V gene end was trimmed by 4 bases and the J gene end by 2 bases; junction bases not matched to a gene: 3. This CDR3 contains 15 residues. The CDR3: CASSQWTSGTYEQYF. In DNA form, the CDR3 reads TGTGCCAGCTCACAATGGACTAGCGGGACCTACGAGCAGTACTTC.

The chain joins TRBV27 to TRBJ1-1, with D uncertain. CDR1 MNHEY and CDR2 SMNVEV come from the germline V gene (reference sequence). The CDR3 length is 16 residues. V was clipped by 5 bases and J by 0 bases, with 16 bases between them. CDR3 sequence: CASSTAVGHMNTEAFF. CDR3 DNA sequence: TGTGCCAGCAGTACGGCGGTAGGCCACATGAACACTGAAGCTTTCTTT.

V usage is TRBV23-1 and J usage is TRBJ2-1; D is ambiguous. TRBV23-1 falls under the ORF class, with uncertain function. Trimming left V 4 bases short and J 3 bases short, with 13 bases between. This CDR3 comprises 15 residues. CDR3 region: CASSPPTGGYNEQFF. Here the CDR3 DNA reads TGCGCCAGCAGTCCACCAACCGGTGGCTACAATGAGCAGTTCTTC.

This chain joins TRBV9 and TRBJ2-2; 8 bases are a match to TRBD2. Germline V gives CDR1 SGDLS, CDR2 YYNGEE. V lost 0 bases and J lost 5; bases outside the gene matches: 9. The CDR3 has 17 residues. CDR3 in DNA: TGTGCCAGCAGCGTAGCGGGGGGGGGCTACGAAACCGGGGAGCTGTTTTTT. It translates to CASSVAGGGYETGELFF.

The chain couples TRBV19 to TRBJ2-2, with D possibly being TRBD1 (5 bases). V shed 7 bases and J shed 5 bases, with 11 bases lying between them. CDR3 length: 13 residues. Germline CDR1 reads LNHDA; CDR2 reads SQIVND (reference sequence). CDR3 bases: TGTGCCAGTAACAGGAGAGCGACCGGGGAGCTGTTTTTT. This translates into CASNRRATGELFF.

The gene calls are TRBV5-3 and TRBJ1-1; D not resolved. TRBV5-3 is an ORF for which the function is uncertain. The V gene lost 4 bases and the J gene lost 4 bases, with 23 bases spanning the gap. The CDR3 totals 17 residues. CDR3 loop: CARSPVPKPVKSTEAFF. In DNA form, the CDR3 reads TGTGCCAGAAGCCCCGTTCCCAAACCGGTGAAGAGCACTGAAGCTTTCTTT.

This clone has only one observation. The V gene is TRBV4-2, the J gene TRBJ1-2; a possible D gene is TRBD1 (5 bases). Germline V gives CDR1 LGHNA, CDR2 YNFKEQ. Trimming left V 1 base short and J 6 bases short, with 12 bases between. The CDR3 spans 14 residues. The CDR3 bases are TGTGCCAGCAGCCAAGTGGGGCTAGGGGATGGCTACACCTTC. It codes for CASSQVGLGDGYTF.

This CDR3 reads CASRLDSSNQPQHF. CDR3 sequence (DNA): TGTGCCAGTCGACTAGACAGTAGCAATCAGCCCCAGCATTTT. The chain couples TRBV6-5 to TRBJ1-5; D may be TRBD1 (5 bases). The CDR3 consists of 14 residues. The germline CDR1 and CDR2 sequences are MNHEY and SVGAGI. The V end was cut by 9 bases, the J end by 0 bases, with 12 bases between.

A few counts support this clone. The CDR3 nucleotides read TGTGCCTGGAAACCCGGACTAGCCCGGGGAGATACGCAGTATTTT. It translates to CAWKPGLARGDTQYF. This chain links TRBV30 with TRBJ2-3; 8 bases map to TRBD2. The CDR3 extends over 15 amino acids. Germline trimming cut 4 bases from V and 5 bases from J; bases unmatched to any gene: 11. Germline CDR1 and CDR2: GTSNPN and SVGIG (reference sequence).

This clone was seen a few times. V usage is TRBV28 and J usage is TRBJ2-7; TRBD1 matches 10 bases. The V segment lost 6 bases and the J segment 2 bases; nucleotides outside the gene matches: 22. Germline V gene data show CDR1 as MDHEN and CDR2 as SYDVKM. The CDR3 covers 20 residues. The CDR3 protein is CASRGAGLKRDRGSAYEQYF. CDR3 DNA: TGTGCCAGCAGGGGCGCGGGACTGAAACGGGACAGGGGATCGGCCTACGAGCAGTACTTC.

V is TRBV7-8 and J is TRBJ1-5; 9 positions match TRBD1. V shed 5 bases and J 5 bases; nucleotides not matched to a gene: 16. Germline V gene sequence: CDR1 SGHVS, CDR2 FQNEAQ. The CDR3 extends over 18 amino acids. The CDR3 DNA sequence: TGTGCCAGCAGCCTAAACGAACCGGGACAGGGTGAACATCAGCCCCAGCATTTT. Translating it yields CASSLNEPGQGEHQPQHF.

The chain has TRBV6-2 or TRBV6-3 and TRBJ1-5; tentatively, D is TRBD1 (6 bases). Germline CDR1 and CDR2: MNHEY and SVGEGT. V dropped 1 base and J dropped 0 bases, with 10 bases sitting between them. The CDR3 runs 16 residues. The CDR3 region has the DNA TGTGCCAGCAGTTACTGGGGCAGGGGTAGCAATCAGCCCCAGCATTTT. Protein: CASSYWGRGSNQPQHF.

This sequence joins TRBV27 and TRBJ2-7; 9 nucleotides align to TRBD1. There are 14 residues in the CDR3. CDR1 and CDR2 from the germline V gene are MNHEY and SMNVEV (reference sequence). J was trimmed by 4 bases and V by 2 bases; bases with no gene match: 3. This chain's CDR3 is CASSLHRGQYEQYF. The CDR3 DNA reads as TGTGCCAGCAGTTTACACAGGGGGCAGTACGAGCAGTACTTC.

This clone was detected only once. V and J are TRBV5-1 and TRBJ2-6, with 10 bases fitting TRBD2. The CDR3 consists of 19 residues. CDR1 is SGHRS and CDR2 is YFSETQ in the germline V gene. V trimming: 5 bases; J trimming: 2 bases; junction bases outside the gene matches: 13. CDR3 in amino acids: CASRPNPSGGAAGANVLTF. CDR3 coding DNA: TGCGCCAGCAGACCGAATCCGAGCGGGGGGGCGGCTGGGGCCAACGTCCTGACTTTC. Full variable domain (missing parts from reference TRBV5-1 and TRBJ2-6): KAGVTQTPRYLIKTRGQQVTLSCSPISGHRSVSWYQQTPGQGLQFLFEYFSETQRNKGNFPGRFSGRQFSNSRSEMNVSTLELGDSALYLCASRPNPSGGAAGANVLTFGAGSRLTVL.

This clone was detected once. The chain couples TRBV4-1 to TRBJ1-3, with a weak D call TRBD1 (6 bases). This CDR3 region has 16 residues. Trimming removed 0 bases at V and 4 bases at J, with 13 bases between. In germline, CDR1 is MGHRA, CDR2 YSYEKL. For the CDR3, the DNA is TGCGCCAGCAGCCAAGATCAGGGGAAGGGAGGAAACACCATATATTTT. Its protein product is CASSQDQGKGGNTIYF.

V and J are TRBV4-2 and TRBJ2-1, with D perhaps matching TRBD2 (7 bases). Germline values: CDR1 LGHNA, CDR2 YNFKEQ. Trimming took off 3 bases at V and 5 bases at J, with 14 bases between the two ends. The CDR3 has 15 amino acids. Here the CDR3 reads CASSQSGGPHNEQFF. DNA for the CDR3: TGTGCCAGCAGCCAGTCCGGGGGGCCCCACAATGAGCAGTTCTTC.

CDR3: CASSDDRVWGYTF. CDR3 bases: TGTGCCAGCAGCGATGACAGGGTGTGGGGCTACACCTTC. This chain uses TRBV5-6 with TRBJ1-2; 7 bases are shared with TRBD1. V trimming: 4 bases; J trimming: 8 bases; junction bases outside the gene matches: 8. The CDR3 covers 13 residues. Germline assignment: CDR1 SGHDT and CDR2 YYEEEE.